Below are 17 T cell receptor beta chains sequenced from a single sample in a study of T cells in Graves' hyperthyroidism and ophthalmopathy (dated by TCRdb to about 2019). Library construction relied on multiplex PCR. TCRdb records Illumina HiSeq 2000 as the sequencer. Amplification of TCR beta CDR3 regions was carried out from RNA transcripts. For the first round of RT-PCR on the TCR CDR3, the HTBI primer set was used together with the Qiagen OneStep RT-PCR kit. TCRdb reran the public reads through fastp at Q25 and MiXCR, keeping productive beta chains. Duplicate CDR3 protein sequences are folded into a single record with the most common DNA and genes. This sample has 200,000 to 250,000 distinct CDR3 sequences in its table, and around 16% of those were observed once. The top ten constitute more than 50% of the sample. Specimen: blood. The receptors originated from a woman in her fifties or sixties with Graves' hyperthyroidism.

The gene calls are TRBV20-1 and TRBJ1-4, with D possibly TRBD1 on 6 matching bases. V was trimmed by 3 bases and J by 0 bases, leaving 14 bases between them. Germline V gives CDR1 DFQATT, CDR2 SNEGSKA (reference sequence). The CDR3 consists of 16 residues. The CDR3 DNA is TGCAGTGCTAGGGGGACATTTACCTCAACTAATGAAAAACTGTTTTTT. Amino acid sequence: CSARGTFTSTNEKLFF.

This clonotype occurred a few times. This chain uses TRBV3-1 with TRBJ1-3; D is ambiguous. From germline, CDR1 is LGHDT and CDR2 YNNKEL (reference sequence). Trimming removed 1 base at V and 9 bases at J, with 13 bases between. The CDR3 has 14 amino acids. CDR3 nucleotides: TGTGCCAGCAGCCAAGTTAACAGTCAAGGCACCATATATTTT. Translating it yields CASSQVNSQGTIYF.

This clonotype was recorded many times. The chain couples TRBV19 to TRBJ2-1; D may correspond to TRBD1 or TRBD2 (5 bases each). V was cut by 10 bases and J by 0 bases, with 10 bases left in between. CDR1 LNHDA and CDR2 SQIVND come from the germline V gene (reference sequence). This CDR3 is built from 13 residues. The CDR3 region has the DNA TGTGCCATTAAGGGGAGCTCCTACAATGAGCAGTTCTTC. Translated: CAIKGSSYNEQFF. Based on the CDR3 plus reference TRBV19 and TRBJ2-1, the full variable domain is DGGITQSPKYLFRKEGQNVTLSCEQNLNHDAMYWYRQDPGQGLRLIYYSQIVNDFQKGDIAEGYSVSREKKESFPLTVTSAQKNPTAFYLCAIKGSSYNEQFFGPGTRLTVL.

This clonotype came up many times. In nucleotides, the CDR3 is TGTGCCAGCAGCGCCAGGGCCCAGACAGGGGAGGCTGGCTACACCTTC. Protein: CASSARAQTGEAGYTF. V is TRBV7-9 and J is TRBJ1-2; TRBD1 aligns across 8 bases. CDR3 length equals 16 residues. The J segment lost 7 bases and the V segment lost 5 bases, leaving 15 bases of the junction unmatched. The germline V gene encodes CDR1 SEHNR and CDR2 FQNEAQ (reference sequence).

The sample holds many counts of this clonotype. J is TRBJ2-1 and V is TRBV2; 9 bases line up with TRBD2. Trimming at V came to 6 bases and at J to 2 bases, leaving 5 bases not matched to a gene. CDR1 and CDR2 from the germline V gene are SNHLY and FYNNEI. The CDR3 is 15 residues long. CDR3 sequence (DNA): TGTGCCAGCAGGACGGGGACTAGCACCTACAATGAGCAGTTCTTC. Encoded protein: CASRTGTSTYNEQFF.

This chain connects TRBV19 to TRBJ2-7; TRBD1 matches 8 bases. The germline CDR1 and CDR2 sequences are LNHDA and SQIVND (reference sequence). The J segment lost 1 base and the V segment lost 2 bases, leaving 4 bases of the junction unmatched. The CDR3 runs 15 residues. As DNA, the CDR3 is TGTGCCAGTAGTATACAGGGGGCCCTATCCTACGAGCAGTACTTC. It yields the protein CASSIQGALSYEQYF. Drawing the rest from reference TRBV19 and TRBJ2-7, the complete variable domain is DGGITQSPKYLFRKEGQNVTLSCEQNLNHDAMYWYRQDPGQGLRLIYYSQIVNDFQKGDIAEGYSVSREKKESFPLTVTSAQKNPTAFYLCASSIQGALSYEQYFGPGTRLTVT.

This clonotype was counted a few times. V gene TRBV5-1 combines with J gene TRBJ1-2; 7 positions agree with TRBD1. Trimming took 4 bases from V and 4 from J; bases not matched to a gene: 13. Germline V gene data show CDR1 as SGHRS and CDR2 as YFSETQ. The CDR3 has 16 residues. CDR3 sequence (DNA): TGCGCCAGCAGCGTAGACAGGGATAACCCTCGCTATGGCTACACCTTC. This encodes CASSVDRDNPRYGYTF.

This clonotype was recorded many times. The chain couples TRBV10-2 to TRBJ2-1, with TRBD2 as a possible D gene (5 bases). Germline V CDR1 and CDR2: WSHSY, SAAADI. This CDR3 is 15 amino acids long. The V end was cut by 2 bases, the J end by 8 bases, with 16 bases between. For the CDR3, the DNA is TGCGCCAGCAGTGAGAAGGGCCGCCCGAGGGATGAGCAGTTCTTC. Translated, it gives CASSEKGRPRDEQFF.

This clonotype has just a few counts. The chain joins TRBV5-1 to TRBJ2-1; no definite D call. The germline V gene encodes CDR1 SGHRS and CDR2 YFSETQ. This CDR3 is 16 amino acids long. The ends were cut back, 1 base at V and 1 base at J, with 12 bases in the middle. The CDR3 sequence is CASSLNGVGSYNEQFF. The CDR3 DNA is TGCGCCAGCAGCTTGAATGGAGTAGGATCCTACAATGAGCAGTTCTTC.

This clonotype was found a few times. The rearrangement joins TRBV4-1 to TRBJ2-3; D unclear. The CDR3 covers 15 residues. V lost 0 bases, J lost 6 bases, and 13 bases lay in between. The germline gives CDR1 MGHRA, CDR2 YSYEKL. The CDR3 nucleotides read TGCGCCAGCAGCCAAGATCGTCGGTCCCCGGATACGCAGTATTTT. Translated, it gives CASSQDRRSPDTQYF.

The chain has TRBV19 and TRBJ2-7; D perhaps matches TRBD1 (6 bases). The V gene lost 3 bases and the J gene lost 0 bases, with 21 bases spanning the gap. Germline V lookup: CDR1 LNHDA, CDR2 SQIVND (reference sequence). This CDR3 has 18 residues. CDR3 protein: CASSIQVWTERSSYEQYF. Written as DNA, the CDR3 is TGTGCCAGTAGTATTCAAGTGTGGACAGAACGAAGCTCCTACGAGCAGTACTTC.

The table lists this clonotype with many counts. CDR3 nucleotides: TGTGCCAGCAGCTTCCTAGCGGACCTCCAAGAGACCCAGTACTTC. It specifies CASSFLADLQETQYF. The V gene is TRBV7-9, the J gene TRBJ2-5; 7 nucleotides align to TRBD2. CDR1 SEHNR and CDR2 FQNEAQ come from the germline V gene (reference sequence). The CDR3 is made up of 15 amino acids. V lost 3 bases, J lost 1 base, and 5 bases stayed unmatched. Variable domain in full (rest from reference TRBV7-9 and TRBJ2-5): DTGVSQNPRHKITKRGQNVTFRCDPISEHNRLYWYRQTLGQGPEFLTYFQNEAQLEKSRLLSDRFSAERPKGSFSTLEIQRTEQGDSAMYLCASSFLADLQETQYFGPGTRLLVL.

The V call is TRBV18, the J call TRBJ1-1; D is unclear. Trimming stripped 2 bases from V and 7 bases from J, with 14 bases between. This CDR3 has 14 residues. CDR1 is KGHSH and CDR2 is LQKENI in the germline V gene. CDR3 in amino acids: CASSPGNDRSEAFF. As DNA, the CDR3 is TGTGCCAGCTCACCAGGAAACGACCGGAGTGAAGCTTTCTTT.

This clonotype occurred a few times. The genes are TRBV19 and TRBJ2-4; D is possibly TRBD2 (5 bases). CDR3 length: 14 residues. With 1 base removed from V and 1 base from J, the gap between germline ends came to 5 bases. Germline CDR1 and CDR2: LNHDA and SQIVND (reference sequence). The CDR3 DNA sequence: TGTGCCAGTAGTATAGGCGGGGCCAAAAACATTCAGTACTTC. It translates to CASSIGGAKNIQYF. The full variable domain, in which reference TRBV19 and TRBJ2-4 provide the parts outside the CDR3, is DGGITQSPKYLFRKEGQNVTLSCEQNLNHDAMYWYRQDPGQGLRLIYYSQIVNDFQKGDIAEGYSVSREKKESFPLTVTSAQKNPTAFYLCASSIGGAKNIQYFGAGTRLSVL.

This clonotype was detected many times. V usage is TRBV3-1 and J usage is TRBJ1-1; D is unclear. The CDR3 has 11 amino acids. Germline V CDR1 and CDR2: LGHDT, YNNKEL (reference sequence). Deletions cut 3 bases from V and 4 bases from J, with 3 bases between. This chain's CDR3 is CASSHVTEAFF. The CDR3 nucleotides read TGTGCCAGCAGCCACGTCACTGAAGCTTTCTTT. The full variable domain, with the rest looked up from reference TRBV3-1 and TRBJ1-1, is DTAVSQTPKYLVTQMGNDKSIKCEQNLGHDTMYWYKQDSKKFLKIMFSYNNKELIINETVPNRFSPKSPDKAHLNLHINSLELGDSAVYFCASSHVTEAFFGQGTRLTVV.

Many counts were recorded for this clonotype. This rearrangement joins TRBV2 to TRBJ1-5, with D uncertain. The germline gives CDR1 SNHLY, CDR2 FYNNEI. This CDR3 has 13 residues. V was pared by 4 bases and J by 0 bases, with 4 bases between. The CDR3: CASSVDSNQPQHF. Written as DNA, the CDR3 is TGTGCCAGCAGTGTCGATAGCAATCAGCCCCAGCATTTT.

Only a few counts were recorded for this clonotype. The chain couples TRBV19 to TRBJ1-5, with D hard to call. Looked up from germline, CDR1 is LNHDA and CDR2 is SQIVND (reference sequence). The CDR3 extends over 15 amino acids. V dropped 5 bases and J dropped 5 bases, with 16 bases sitting between them. The CDR3 DNA reads as TGTGCCAGTAGTCCCTGGAGACGTCAAGATCAGCCCCAGCATTTT. It specifies CASSPWRRQDQPQHF.